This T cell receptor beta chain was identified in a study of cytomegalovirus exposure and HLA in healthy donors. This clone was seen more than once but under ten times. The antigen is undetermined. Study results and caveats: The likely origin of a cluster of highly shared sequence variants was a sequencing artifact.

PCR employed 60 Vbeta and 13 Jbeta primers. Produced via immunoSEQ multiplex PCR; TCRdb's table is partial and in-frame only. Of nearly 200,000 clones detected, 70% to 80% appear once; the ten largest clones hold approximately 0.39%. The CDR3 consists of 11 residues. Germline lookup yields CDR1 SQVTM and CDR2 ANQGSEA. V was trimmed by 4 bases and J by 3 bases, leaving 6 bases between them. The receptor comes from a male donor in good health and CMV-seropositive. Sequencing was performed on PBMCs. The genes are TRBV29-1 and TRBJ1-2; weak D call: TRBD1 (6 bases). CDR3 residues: CSVGTDYGYTF. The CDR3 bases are TGCAGCGTTGGGACAGACTATGGCTACACCTTC.